This T cell receptor (beta chain) was sequenced during a study of Ad26.COV2.S vaccination and SARS-CoV-2 variants (dated by TCRdb to about 2021). Regarding the research as a whole: Vaccine-arm donors came from COV1001, a multicentre, randomized, double-blind, placebo-controlled phase I-IIa trial of Ad26.COV2.S in healthy adults. A total of some 30 samples were included in the TCR-sequenced set, comprising some 20 Ad26.COV2.S vaccine recipients, 5 placebo recipients and 8 SARS-CoV-2 convalescent individuals. TCRbeta repertoire sequencing was used to assess the specificity and breadth of SARS-CoV-2-reactive T cell receptors after Ad26.COV2.S vaccination. Ad26.COV2.S was administered intramuscularly at 5 x 10^10 or 1 x 10^11 viral particles, either as a single shot or as two shots given 56 days apart. Blinding of investigators to trial group allocation was maintained during experiments and outcome assessment. Trial participants were randomized into five groups of five: low-dose or high-dose Ad26.COV2.S given once or twice, or placebo on both occasions.

The immunoSEQ Assay was used to sequence TCRbeta CDR3 regions. After extraction, genomic DNA underwent amplification by bias-controlled multiplex PCR, followed by high-throughput sequencing. The study's processing was this. To quantify the absolute abundance of each unique TCRbeta CDR3 region, sequences were collapsed and filtered. T cell fraction was estimated by normalizing TCRbeta template counts to usable DNA, which was measured by amplifying reference genes present in all nucleated cells. Repertoire TCRs were annotated as SARS-CoV-2-specific by exact matching of V gene, CDR3 amino acid sequence and J gene to a known reactive TCR set. The reference SARS-CoV-2 TCR set was derived from MIRA and filtered for enrichment in COVID-19-positive ImmuneCODE repertoires, a step that removed public or cross-reactive TCRs. Drawing on the MIRA antigens, annotated TCRs were analysed further at the level of specific ORF or position within ORF. Depth was the summed frequency of annotated unique rearrangements, while breadth was defined as annotated unique rearrangements over total unique productive rearrangements. Two-sided Wilcoxon rank-sum tests were used to compare TCR breadth between groups. TCRdb provides this immuneACCESS table in a form limited to in-frame rearrangements. Some clones are lacking; in checked studies, under half of them reflect an unresolved V gene, and why the rest are absent is not known. V and J calls and clone size are copied from that table; D and trimming were computed from the DNA. This sample holds about 480,000 clones; around nine tenths were observed only once. Of the sample, roughly 13% falls within the top ten clones.

As for this clone: The antigen it binds to is not known. No base quality values were provided; no much bigger clone lies one nucleotide off.

Overall study results and their limits: Comparing responses between vaccine doses or regimens was not something the study was powered to do. Vaccine and placebo recipients had comparable non-spike TCR breadth, which fits with the vaccine containing only spike. Spike-specific TCR breadth was higher in Ad26.COV2.S recipients than in placebo recipients (P = 0.0014). It was noted by the authors that total T cell responses may have been underestimated by the TCR breadth and depth analyses. After vaccination, substantial breadth of spike-specific CD8+ and CD4+ T cell responses was reported.

V sheds 5 bases and J sheds 7 bases, leaving 9 bases between their ends. The CDR3 starts with the cysteine, ends with the phenylalanine, and has 12 residues. Only the CDR3 DNA is retained, 36 bases long and in frame from the first base. CDR1 is given as MNHEY and CDR2 as SVGAGI, both from the germline V gene. The treatment or condition label here, explained by the study, means: 19 received Ad26.COV2.S at low or high dose, single or two shots; roughly five received placebo; per-sample allocation not given. Repertoires of vaccine and placebo recipients were sequenced from samples collected on day 63 after the first injection. Cohort 1b enrolled some 25 adults aged 18-55 years at a single site in Boston, USA, between 29 July and 7 August 2020. Ad26.COV2.S was a replication-incompetent adenovirus type 26 vector expressing a prefusion-stabilized SARS-CoV-2 spike protein from the original Wuhan strain.

This material consisted of peripheral blood, taken in a trial of Ad26.COV2.S vaccine versus placebo. The chain links TRBV6-5 with TRBJ1-5; the D gene is perhaps TRBD1, on 5 matching bases. The sequence came from a person between 18 and 65 years old who received the Ad26.COV2.S COVID-19 vaccine or a placebo. For the CDR3, the sequence is CASSQGEQPQHF. The nucleotide sequence is given as TGTGCCAGCAGTCAGGGCGAACAGCCCCAGCATTTT.